This T cell receptor (beta chain) is drawn from a study of monozygotic twins with inflammatory bowel disease. The study's findings and limits: Repertoire similarity did not differ between concordant and discordant twins, possibly owing to limited power. Findings did not support one strong IBD-associated signal or clonotype. Versus healthy twins, IBD patients showed fewer clonotypes shared with others, especially with disease activity.

CDR1 is SGHTA, CDR2 FQGNSA, per germline. The CDR3 loop spans 13 amino acids. A note on this clonotype: Its antigen is as yet unknown.

UMIs bearing a 6-nucleotide sample barcode were added through template switching. One entry per CDR3 protein, without DNA, is what TCRdb gives after re-calling the 5' RACE reads. The sample holds a few hundred thousand distinct CDR3 sequences. Material: blood. This receptor was identified in a human donor with ulcerative colitis or Crohn's disease, or a healthy co-twin of an affected twin (not recorded which). The rearrangement uses TRBV7-2 and TRBJ1-1; TCRdb gives TRBD1 as the D gene, but with no DNA this cannot be confirmed. CDR3 region: CASSLGQGTGAFF.